One and the same sample provided the 22 T cell receptor beta chains below, sequenced in a study of OX40 agonist ivuxolimab in advanced cancers. Data came from immunoSEQ multiplex PCR; TCRdb stores just in-frame clones and leaves some out. The table shows 80,000 or so clones, with 85% to 90% occurring only once. The specimen comprised CD4+ or CD8+ T cells sorted from blood, sampled in a trial of the OX40 agonist ivuxolimab. These receptors all stem from an adult with an advanced solid tumor such as melanoma, head and neck, liver or kidney cancer.

The chain recombines TRBV5-6 with TRBJ2-4; D may correspond to TRBD1 or TRBD2 (5 bases each). This CDR3 has 12 residues. The germline V gene encodes CDR1 SGHDT and CDR2 YYEEEE. The V gene lost 0 bases and the J gene lost 15 bases, with 13 bases spanning the gap. The CDR3 region is CASSLGAEGWYF. CDR3 nucleotide sequence: TGTGCCAGCAGCTTGGGAGCCGAGGGGTGGTACTTC.

The gene calls are TRBV6-4 and TRBJ2-2; TRBD2 matches 11 bases. V shed 5 bases, J shed 5 bases, and the junction held 1 base outside the gene matches. Germline V gives CDR1 MRHNA, CDR2 SNTAGT. The CDR3 runs 14 residues. The CDR3 region has the DNA TGTGCCAGCAGTCGACTAGCGGGGACCGGGGAGCTGTTTTTT. Its translation is CASSRLAGTGELFF.

This chain uses TRBV28 with TRBJ2-4; 10 bases agree with TRBD2. V dropped 3 bases and J dropped 1; count of bases not matched to a gene: 6. Per the germline V gene, CDR1 is MDHEN and CDR2 is SYDVKM. The CDR3 runs to 17 residues. CDR3 nucleotide sequence: TGTGCCAGCAGTTTTTTGTCTAGCGGGAGCGCCAAAAACATTCAGTACTTC. Amino acid sequence: CASSFLSSGSAKNIQYF.

This clone is a singleton in its sample. At one end, the junction sequence differs from germline, possibly due to a read error. The CDR3 protein is CASSLYGTRFEGGYAF. The CDR3 nucleotides are TGTGCCAGCAGCTTATATGGGACGCGTTTTGAGGGGGGCTACGCCTTC. The chain combines TRBV7-6 with TRBJ1-2; tentatively, D is TRBD1 (6 bases). The V gene's germline CDR1 is SGHVS and CDR2 FNYEAQ. The CDR3 extends over 16 amino acids.

The genes are TRBV30 and TRBJ1-5; 9 bases agree with TRBD1. With 5 bases clipped from V and 5 bases from J, the junction kept 7 bases outside the gene matches. Germline V lookup: CDR1 GTSNPN, CDR2 SVGIG (reference sequence). The CDR3 has 14 amino acids. CDR3 sequence reads: CAWGTGGTDQPQHF. CDR3 coding DNA: TGTGCCTGGGGTACAGGGGGCACTGATCAGCCCCAGCATTTT.

The rearrangement links TRBV28 to TRBJ2-3; 9 nucleotides match TRBD2. The length of the CDR3 is 18 residues. The ends lost 6 bases at V and 5 bases at J; junction bases unmatched: 18. Germline V gene data show CDR1 as MDHEN and CDR2 as SYDVKM. The CDR3: CASSISGAARGGQDTQYF. CDR3 DNA: TGTGCCAGCAGCATATCCGGGGCGGCGCGGGGGGGCCAAGATACGCAGTATTTT. Full variable domain (outside the CDR3, taken from reference TRBV28 and TRBJ2-3): DVKVTQSSRYLVKRTGEKVFLECVQDMDHENMFWYRQDPGLGLRLIYFSYDVKMKEKGDIPEGYSVSREKKERFSLILESASTNQTSMYLCASSISGAARGGQDTQYFGPGTRLTVL.

The V gene is TRBV16, the J gene TRBJ1-5, with D unclear. This CDR3 comprises 12 residues. The V end was cut by 3 bases, the J end by 5 bases, with 5 bases between. Per the germline V gene, CDR1 is KGHSY and CDR2 is FQNENV. The CDR3 DNA follows: TGTGCCAGCAGCCACCAATATCAGCCCCAGCATTTT. Amino acid sequence: CASSHQYQPQHF.

This chain connects TRBV4-3 to TRBJ2-5; D is perhaps TRBD1 (6 bases). Germline V gives CDR1 LGHNA, CDR2 YSLEER. Trimming pared 1 base from V and 1 base from J, leaving 10 bases between. The CDR3 contains 15 residues. The CDR3 spells CASSQGTGFQETQYF. CDR3 coding DNA: TGCGCCAGCAGCCAAGGTACAGGGTTCCAAGAGACCCAGTACTTC.

This clone is judged medium-sized (0.01 to 0.1%). This chain connects TRBV11-2 to TRBJ2-7; weak D call: TRBD1 (6 bases). With 0 bases removed from V and 3 bases from J, the gap between germline ends came to 18 bases. Germline CDR1 is SGHAT and CDR2 is FQNNGV. This CDR3 is 17 amino acids long. CDR3 sequence reads: CASSLDRWGRTNYEQYF. The DNA of the CDR3 is TGTGCCAGCAGCTTAGATCGTTGGGGGCGAACCAACTACGAGCAGTACTTC.

V and J are TRBV6-1 and TRBJ2-7; unclear D gene. The V gene's germline CDR1 is MNHNS and CDR2 SASEGT. Trimming took 7 bases from V and 0 from J, leaving 13 bases between them. The CDR3 has 14 residues. CDR3 sequence: CASKAEPLSYEQYF. Written as DNA, the CDR3 is TGTGCCAGCAAGGCTGAGCCGCTCTCCTACGAGCAGTACTTC.

The chain has TRBV28 and TRBJ1-5; maybe TRBD1 (6 bases). V lost 8 bases, J lost 4 bases, and 9 bases lay in between. The CDR3 consists of 12 residues. Germline lookup yields CDR1 MDHEN and CDR2 SYDVKM. CDR3 sequence: CASQGINQPQHF. The CDR3 DNA sequence: TGTGCCAGCCAGGGGATAAATCAGCCCCAGCATTTT.

V is TRBV5-1 and J is TRBJ2-1, with no clear D. Per the germline V gene, CDR1 is SGHRS and CDR2 is YFSETQ. V shed 0 bases and J shed 3 bases, with 10 bases lying between them. This CDR3 has 15 amino acids. CDR3 DNA sequence: TGCGCCAGCAGCTTGGGCCTATCTTACTACAATGAGCAGTTCTTC. It encodes CASSLGLSYYNEQFF.

V usage is TRBV5-1 and J usage is TRBJ2-7, with D tentatively TRBD2 (5 bases). The V gene's germline CDR1 is SGHRS and CDR2 YFSETQ. CDR3 length: 17 amino acids. V was clipped by 4 bases and J by 0 bases, with 20 bases between them. In DNA form, the CDR3 reads TGCGCCAGCAGCCTTGGTCTCGGGGTTTACTTCTCCTACGAGCAGTACTTC. It is translated as CASSLGLGVYFSYEQYF.

V usage is TRBV28 and J usage is TRBJ1-2; 8 bases are shared with TRBD1. Germline loops: CDR1 MDHEN, CDR2 SYDVKM. After removal of 5 bases from V and 4 bases from J, the junction contained 6 bases not matched to a gene. The CDR3 contains 14 residues. This CDR3 reads CASSLSDRVYGYTF. CDR3 DNA sequence: TGTGCCAGCAGTCTATCGGACAGGGTCTATGGCTACACCTTC.

DNA of the CDR3: TGTGCCAGCAGTTACTCCGGTGGGACTCGCAAAAACATTCAGTACTTC. Translating gives CASSYSGGTRKNIQYF. The rearrangement uses TRBV6-5 and TRBJ2-4, with D possibly matching TRBD2 (6 bases). V lost 0 bases to trimming and J lost 3 bases, with 12 bases between them. Germline CDR1 is MNHEY and CDR2 is SVGAGI. CDR3 length: 16 residues.

The chain is built from TRBV19 and TRBJ2-4; TRBD2 is a possible D gene (6 bases). The CDR3 has 16 amino acids. Germline CDR1 is LNHDA and CDR2 is SQIVND (reference sequence). Trimming left V 1 base short and J 3 bases short, with 13 bases between. Written as DNA, the CDR3 is TGTGCCAGTAGTATAGCCGAGGCGGGACGCAAAAACATTCAGTACTTC. This gives the protein CASSIAEAGRKNIQYF.

This sequence joins TRBV6-1 and TRBJ1-5; 7 nucleotides line up with TRBD1. With V trimmed by 9 bases and J by 6 bases, 8 bases remained unmatched. The germline V gene encodes CDR1 MNHNS and CDR2 SASEGT. The CDR3 is 13 amino acids. CDR3 DNA: TGTGCCAGTCAACAGGGGATTGCTCAGCCCCAGCATTTT. Its translation is CASQQGIAQPQHF.

The V gene is TRBV18, the J gene TRBJ1-1; TRBD1 is a possible D gene (6 bases). The CDR3 loop spans 13 amino acids. Trimming left V 4 bases short and J 7 bases short, with 13 bases between. CDR1 is KGHSH and CDR2 is LQKENI in the germline V gene. In DNA form, the CDR3 reads TGTGCCAGCTCACTATCCCGGGACATTGAAGCTTTCTTT. This translates into CASSLSRDIEAFF.

This clone occurred once. J is TRBJ2-6 and V is TRBV5-1; TRBD2 aligns across 7 bases. Germline V gene lookup returns CDR1 SGHRS and CDR2 YFSETQ. The CDR3 contains 17 residues. Losses at the gene ends were 3 bases for V and 4 bases for J; bases not matched to a gene: 10. The CDR3 here is CASSYSGTMSGANVLTF. CDR3 sequence (DNA): TGCGCCAGCAGCTACAGCGGGACGATGTCCGGGGCCAACGTCCTGACTTTC.

The J gene is TRBJ2-5, the V gene TRBV6-6; tentatively, D is TRBD1 (5 bases). CDR3 length: 13 residues. Per germline, CDR1 MNHNY and CDR2 SVGAGI (reference sequence). Between the trimmed V and J ends, which lost 6 bases and 2 bases, there was a span of 10 bases. In DNA form, the CDR3 reads TGTGCCAGCAGAACTCAGGGTCAAGAGACCCAGTACTTC. This codes for CASRTQGQETQYF.

The V and J genes are TRBV19 and TRBJ1-1, with a tentative D call TRBD1 (5 bases). With 6 bases removed from V and 5 bases from J, the gap between germline ends came to 16 bases. The CDR3 has 14 amino acids. The germline gives CDR1 LNHDA, CDR2 SQIVND (reference sequence). CDR3 DNA: TGTGCCAGTAGGAAAAATGCGGAGGGGACTGAAGCTTTCTTT. Its protein is CASRKNAEGTEAFF.

The rearrangement joins TRBV20-1 to TRBJ1-5; D gene uncertain. Germline CDR1 DFQATT, CDR2 SNEGSKA (reference sequence). The CDR3 runs to 11 residues. The V end was cut by 5 bases, the J end by 7 bases, with 9 bases between. The DNA for the CDR3 is TGCAGTGCTGGCCAGGAACAGCCCCAGCATTTT. The encoded protein is CSAGQEQPQHF.